These 24 T cell receptor beta chains were sequenced from one sample in a study of cytomegalovirus exposure and HLA in healthy donors. PCR amplification relied on 60 Vbeta primers (plus 13 Jbeta primers). The method was immunoSEQ multiplex PCR; TCRdb's version includes in-frame clones alone and lacks a portion of them. The table lists about 190,000 clones, over 80% of them singletons. The sequencing sample was made of PBMCs. Receptors were obtained from a man in his thirties or forties in good health and CMV-seronegative.

The chain recombines TRBV18 with TRBJ1-2, with 8 bases matching TRBD1. CDR1 and CDR2 from the germline V gene are KGHSH and LQKENI. The CDR3 loop spans 15 amino acids. After removal of 5 bases from V and 0 bases from J, the junction contained 5 bases not matched to a gene. The CDR3: CASSSRQGTNYGYTF. The DNA for the CDR3 is TGTGCCAGCTCAAGTCGACAGGGGACTAACTATGGCTACACCTTC.

A few counts support this clone. The rearrangement joins TRBV7-8 to TRBJ1-5, with D uncertain. CDR3 length equals 15 residues. V lost 5 bases and J lost 0, with 11 bases in between. Germline V gene sequence: CDR1 SGHVS, CDR2 FQNEAQ. The CDR3 is CASSQGGNSNQPQHF. The CDR3 region has the DNA TGTGCCAGCAGCCAAGGAGGGAATAGCAATCAGCCCCAGCATTTT.

J is TRBJ2-3 and V is TRBV6-6, with D hard to call. Trimming took 4 bases from V and 5 from J, leaving 10 bases between them. CDR1 MNHNY and CDR2 SVGAGI come from the germline V gene (reference sequence). This CDR3 has 13 residues. The CDR3 DNA reads TGTGCCAGCAGTTCTGAATCAGGAGATACGCAGTATTTT. It is translated as CASSSESGDTQYF.

The chain combines TRBV6-5 with TRBJ1-2, with 8 bases aligning to TRBD1. The junction had 2 bases not matched to a gene; V was cut back by 0 bases and J by 8 bases. The CDR3 is 13 amino acids. CDR1 and CDR2 from the germline V gene are MNHEY and SVGAGI. CDR3 sequence (DNA): TGTGCCAGCAGTTACTCCGGACAGGGCGGCTACACCTTC. This gives the protein CASSYSGQGGYTF.

The chain has TRBV5-5 and TRBJ1-2, with 7 nucleotides matching TRBD1. This CDR3 is built from 14 residues. Germline values: CDR1 SGHKS, CDR2 YYEKEE (reference sequence). Trimming removed 4 bases from V and 5 bases from J; junction bases left unmatched: 8. For the CDR3, the DNA is TGTGCCAGCAGCCCCGGGACAGTAGTTTATGGCTACACCTTC. Translation gives CASSPGTVVYGYTF.

This clone showed up just a few times. The chain employs TRBV6-4 and TRBJ2-1; TRBD2 matches 8 bases. Germline V lookup: CDR1 MRHNA, CDR2 SNTAGT. V lost 0 bases and J lost 2; bases outside the gene matches: 0. The CDR3 extends over 15 amino acids. CDR3 amino acids: CASSDSGGAYNEQFF. In DNA form, the CDR3 reads TGTGCCAGCAGTGACTCCGGGGGGGCCTACAATGAGCAGTTCTTC.

Remarks on this clone: The sample contains more than one DNA sequence encoding this CDR3. CDR3 DNA sequence: TGTGCCTGGAGTGTAAGAGGCAGCTCTGGAAACACCATATATTTT. Its protein product is CAWSVRGSSGNTIYF. The chain couples TRBV30 to TRBJ1-3; D unclear. Between the trimmed V and J ends, which lost 0 bases and 0 bases, there was a span of 9 bases. This CDR3 comprises 15 residues. From germline, CDR1 is GTSNPN and CDR2 SVGIG (reference sequence).

The V and J genes are TRBV7-8 and TRBJ1-2; a weak D match, TRBD1 (5 bases). The germline CDR1 and CDR2 sequences are SGHVS and FQNEAQ. The V end lost 5 bases, the J end lost 4 bases, and 11 bases lay between the germline ends. CDR3 size: 13 residues. The CDR3 protein is CASSPRQIYGYTF. CDR3 nucleotides: TGTGCCAGCAGCCCTCGACAGATCTATGGCTACACCTTC. Complete variable domain (other parts from reference TRBV7-8 and TRBJ1-2): GAGVSQSPRYKVAKRGQDVALRCDPISGHVSLFWYQQALGQGPEFLTYFQNEAQLDKSGLPSDRFFAERPEGSVSTLKIQRTQQEDSAVYLCASSPRQIYGYTFGSGTRLTVV.

The V gene is TRBV5-6, the J gene TRBJ2-5; D gene unclear. This CDR3 is built from 11 residues. Germline V gene lookup returns CDR1 SGHDT and CDR2 YYEEEE. V was pared by 4 bases and J by 2 bases, with 3 bases between. The CDR3 is CASSRQETQYF. The CDR3 DNA is TGTGCCAGCAGCCGTCAAGAGACCCAGTACTTC. The entire variable domain, with the rest obtained from reference TRBV5-6 and TRBJ2-5, is as follows: DAGVTQSPTHLIKTRGQQVTLRCSPKSGHDTVSWYQQALGQGPQFIFQYYEEEERQRGNFPDRFSGHQFPNYSSELNVNALLLGDSALYLCASSRQETQYFGPGTRLLVL.

This sequence joins TRBV6-1 and TRBJ1-5; D possibly corresponds to TRBD1 (5 bases). CDR3 length equals 16 residues. V dropped 2 bases and J dropped 4 bases, with 15 bases sitting between them. Germline CDR1 MNHNS, CDR2 SASEGT. The CDR3 protein is CASSEYNLGLNQPQHF. The CDR3 region has the DNA TGTGCCAGCAGTGAATACAATCTGGGACTGAATCAGCCCCAGCATTTT.

The chain carries TRBV29-1 and TRBJ1-1; no reliable D call. Germline loops: CDR1 SQVTM, CDR2 ANQGSEA. The CDR3 has 14 amino acids. The V end lost 3 bases, the J end lost 0 bases, and 11 bases lay between the germline ends. The CDR3 sequence is CSVELRRLNTEAFF. The DNA for the CDR3 is TGCAGCGTTGAGCTTCGGCGGCTGAACACTGAAGCTTTCTTT.

The chain joins TRBV28 to TRBJ2-3; 8 bases fit TRBD1. The length of the CDR3 is 16 residues. The ends lost 5 bases at V and 6 bases at J; junction bases unmatched: 13. Germline values: CDR1 MDHEN, CDR2 SYDVKM. The CDR3 protein is CASSHTPSTGVDTQYF. In DNA, the CDR3 is TGTGCCAGCAGTCACACACCTTCGACAGGGGTCGATACGCAGTATTTT. Full variable domain (outside the CDR3, taken from reference TRBV28 and TRBJ2-3): DVKVTQSSRYLVKRTGEKVFLECVQDMDHENMFWYRQDPGLGLRLIYFSYDVKMKEKGDIPEGYSVSREKKERFSLILESASTNQTSMYLCASSHTPSTGVDTQYFGPGTRLTVL.

The chain links TRBV18 to TRBJ2-7, with 7 bases lining up with TRBD1. Trimming removed 2 bases from V and 6 bases from J; junction bases left unmatched: 7. The germline V gene has CDR1 KGHSH and CDR2 LQKENI. The CDR3 consists of 14 residues. In DNA form, the CDR3 reads TGTGCCAGCTCACCAAGAATGACAGGGCGCGAGCAGTACTTC. Its translation: CASSPRMTGREQYF.

The rearrangement joins TRBV5-1 to TRBJ1-2; the D gene is possibly TRBD1 (6 bases). The CDR3 contains 14 residues. Trimming pared 6 bases from V and 4 bases from J, leaving 16 bases between. Germline CDR1 and CDR2: SGHRS and YFSETQ. CDR3 loop: CASNVGDRSYGYTF. The CDR3 DNA reads TGCGCCAGCAATGTCGGAGACAGGAGCTATGGCTACACCTTC.

With regard to this clone: The sample carries other DNA sequences with the same CDR3. This rearrangement joins TRBV29-1 to TRBJ1-2; tentatively, D is TRBD1 (5 bases). V shed 1 base and J shed 4 bases, with 10 bases lying between them. The CDR3 has 13 amino acids. The germline gives CDR1 SQVTM, CDR2 ANQGSEA. The CDR3: CSVEGQGGYGYTF. CDR3 DNA: TGCAGCGTTGAAGGGCAGGGAGGCTATGGCTACACCTTC.

V gene TRBV18 combines with J gene TRBJ2-5; D gene ambiguous. Looked up from germline, CDR1 is KGHSH and CDR2 is LQKENI. This CDR3 is 15 amino acids long. Trimming removed 3 bases from V and 2 bases from J, with 13 bases in between. Written as DNA, the CDR3 is TGTGCCAGCTCACCCTCGACACGCCGGCAAGAGACCCAGTACTTC. Translating gives CASSPSTRRQETQYF.

The J gene is TRBJ1-5, the V gene TRBV28, with 7 bases identical to TRBD1. V shed 5 bases and J 5 bases; nucleotides not matched to a gene: 9. Per the germline V gene, CDR1 is MDHEN and CDR2 is SYDVKM. CDR3 length: 15 amino acids. In DNA form, the CDR3 reads TGTGCCAGCAGTCCTCAAGACAGGGTACATCAGCCCCAGCATTTT. Amino acids: CASSPQDRVHQPQHF.

This clone was seen a few times. The J gene is TRBJ1-1, the V gene TRBV6-5; D might be TRBD1 (5 bases). The CDR3 covers 14 residues. Looked up from germline, CDR1 is MNHEY and CDR2 is SVGAGI. Trimming pared 5 bases from V and 2 bases from J, leaving 12 bases between. CDR3 DNA sequence: TGTGCCAGCAGTGGGGGGTATTTCAACACTGAAGCTTTCTTT. Translated: CASSGGYFNTEAFF.

The rearrangement uses TRBV11-1 and TRBJ2-7; D perhaps matches TRBD1 (6 bases). V lost 5 bases and J 1 base, leaving 9 bases between the germline ends. Germline CDR1 reads SGHAT; CDR2 reads FQDESV (reference sequence). The CDR3 covers 13 residues. CDR3 residues: CASSTGLSYEQYF. The CDR3 DNA reads as TGTGCCAGCAGCACAGGGCTTTCCTACGAGCAGTACTTC.

This clone came up a few times. The chain couples TRBV4-1 to TRBJ1-1; 8 bases agree with TRBD1. Losses at the gene ends were 4 bases for V and 0 bases for J; bases not matched to a gene: 1. CDR3 length: 14 residues. Germline CDR1 reads MGHRA; CDR2 reads YSYEKL. CDR3 sequence: CASSPGQVNTEAFF. The DNA of the CDR3 is TGCGCCAGCAGCCCGGGACAGGTGAACACTGAAGCTTTCTTT.

The chain is built from TRBV14 and TRBJ2-7, with D perhaps matching TRBD2 (5 bases). The length of the CDR3 is 14 residues. Trimming left V 1 base short and J 3 bases short, with 10 bases between. Germline-derived CDR1 and CDR2 are SGHDN and FVKESK. This CDR3 is CASSQVGNFYEQYF. CDR3 nucleotides: TGTGCCAGCAGCCAAGTCGGGAATTTCTACGAGCAGTACTTC. The variable domain in full, completed from reference TRBV14 and TRBJ2-7, reads EAGVTQFPSHSVIEKGQTVTLRCDPISGHDNLYWYRRVMGKEIKFLLHFVKESKQDESGMPNNRFLAERTGGTYSTLKVQPAELEDSGVYFCASSQVGNFYEQYFGPGTRLTVT.

This sequence joins TRBV27 and TRBJ2-1; TRBD2 is a possible D gene (5 bases). CDR1 MNHEY and CDR2 SMNVEV come from the germline V gene (reference sequence). Trimming removed 4 bases from V and 7 bases from J, with 8 bases in between. There are 12 residues in the CDR3. CDR3 in amino acids: CASSSPGNEQFF. As DNA, the CDR3 is TGTGCCAGCAGTTCCCCGGGAAATGAGCAGTTCTTC.

The chain is built from TRBV2 and TRBJ1-2; a weak D match, TRBD1 (5 bases). Germline V gene lookup returns CDR1 SNHLY and CDR2 FYNNEI. V was clipped by 2 bases and J by 5 bases, with 12 bases between them. This CDR3 spans 14 amino acids. The CDR3 loop reads CASSEQGEGYGYTF. The CDR3 nucleotides are TGTGCCAGCAGTGAACAGGGCGAAGGGTATGGCTACACCTTC.

J is TRBJ1-5 and V is TRBV28, with D uncertain. The CDR3 is made up of 14 amino acids. Trimming removed 2 bases from V and 5 bases from J, with 10 bases in between. Germline-derived CDR1 and CDR2 are MDHEN and SYDVKM. This CDR3 reads CASSLSQSHQPQHF. For the CDR3, the DNA is TGTGCCAGCAGTTTAAGTCAGTCCCATCAGCCCCAGCATTTT.